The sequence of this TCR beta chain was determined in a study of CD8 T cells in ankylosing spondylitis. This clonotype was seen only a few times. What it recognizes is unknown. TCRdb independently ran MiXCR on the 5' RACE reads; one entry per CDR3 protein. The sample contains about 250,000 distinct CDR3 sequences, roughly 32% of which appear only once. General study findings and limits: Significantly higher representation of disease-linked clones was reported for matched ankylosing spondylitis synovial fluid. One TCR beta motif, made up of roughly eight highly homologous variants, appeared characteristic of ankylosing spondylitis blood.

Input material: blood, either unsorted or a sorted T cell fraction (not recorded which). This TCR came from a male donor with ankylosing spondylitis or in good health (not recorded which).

CDR3 loop: CASSFLSDQPQHF. The CDR3 bases are TGTGCCAGCAGTTTTCTAAGCGATCAGCCCCAGCATTTT. This chain uses TRBV27 with TRBJ1-5; D remains unclear. Trimming took off 3 bases at V and 5 bases at J, with 8 bases between the two ends. The CDR3 extends over 13 amino acids. Looked up from germline, CDR1 is MNHEY and CDR2 is SMNVEV (reference sequence).